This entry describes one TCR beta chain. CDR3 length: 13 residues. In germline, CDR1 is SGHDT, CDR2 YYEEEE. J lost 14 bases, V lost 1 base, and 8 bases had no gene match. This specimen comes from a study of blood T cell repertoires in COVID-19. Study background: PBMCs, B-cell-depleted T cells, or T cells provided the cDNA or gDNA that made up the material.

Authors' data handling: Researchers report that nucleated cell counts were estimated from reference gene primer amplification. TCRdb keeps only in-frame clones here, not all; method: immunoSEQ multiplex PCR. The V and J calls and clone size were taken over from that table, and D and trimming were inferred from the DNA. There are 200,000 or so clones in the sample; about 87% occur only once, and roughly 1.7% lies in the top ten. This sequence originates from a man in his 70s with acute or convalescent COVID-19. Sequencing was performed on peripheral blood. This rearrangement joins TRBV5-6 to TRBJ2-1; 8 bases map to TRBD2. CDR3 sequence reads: CASSLFGTSIEFF. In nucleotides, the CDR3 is TGTGCCAGCAGCTTGTTCGGGACTAGTATCGAGTTCTTC.